These T cell receptor beta chains were read from a single sample in a study of molecular identifiers for immune sequencing clone quantification. TCRdb fed the PCR reads into MiXCR, producing one record per CDR3 protein. The sample contains 600,000 to 650,000 distinct CDR3 sequences, 15% to 20% of which appear only once. The material sequenced was naive CD8+ T cells from blood, with Jurkat cell RNA spiked in. Source of these receptors: a human donor in good health. Some libraries in this study had Jurkat cell RNA spiked in. The CDR3 runs from the conserved cysteine through the conserved F or W. The D gene is left open where the match is weak. Clone size is shown for a subset of rows, as once, few, many or a class of expanded clone.

TRBJ2-7 | TRBV10-1 | . | TRBD1 | 14 | TGCGCCAGCAGCAAGGGACAGGGTGCCTACGAGCAGTACTTC | CASSKGQGAYEQYF
TRBJ2-3 | TRBV7-9 | many | TRBD1 | 17 | TGTGCCAGCAGCTTAGGGGGACAGGGGGTCGACGGAGATACGCAGTATTTT | CASSLGGQGVDGDTQYF
TRBJ2-7 | TRBV29-1 | many | . | 12 | TGCAGCGTTGAAGGACCCGTCGCCGAGCAGTACTTC | CSVEGPVAEQYF
TRBJ2-2 | TRBV30 | many | . | 13 | TGTGCCTGGACCGTTGTGCTGTACGGGGAGCTGTTTTTT | CAWTVVLYGELFF
TRBJ1-5 | TRBV4-3 | many | TRBD1 | 15 | TGCGCCAGCAGCCAGGGACAGGGTACCAATCAGCCCCAGCATTTT | CASSQGQGTNQPQHF
TRBJ2-3 | TRBV30 | many | . | 14 | TGTGCCTGGAGTGGGCAGGGACCCACAGATACGCAGTATTTT | CAWSGQGPTDTQYF
TRBJ2-7 | TRBV20-1 | . | TRBD2 | 15 | TGCAGTGCGCGGTCGACTAGCGGGGCCTCCTACGAGCAGTACTTC | CSARSTSGASYEQYF
TRBJ2-1 | TRBV15 | many | TRBD1 | 15 | TGTGCCACCAGCATCTCTCTAGCCACAGGGGATGAGCAGTTCTTC | CATSISLATGDEQFF
TRBJ1-1 | TRBV3-1 | many | . | 15 | TGTGCCAGCAGCCCCGCCTCAGAATTGGGGACTGAAGCTTTCTTT | CASSPASELGTEAFF
TRBJ2-7 | TRBV27 | . | TRBD2 | 15 | TGTGCCAGCAGAGGGACTAGCGGGTGGACCTACGAGCAGTACTTC | CASRGTSGWTYEQYF
TRBJ1-1 | TRBV7-9 | many | TRBD1 | 16 | TGTGCCAGCAGCCGCCGACAGGGGGACGGTGACACTGAAGCTTTCTTT | CASSRRQGDGDTEAFF
TRBJ2-3 | TRBV7-9 | . | TRBD1 | 14 | TGTGCCAGCAGCTCACAGGGGAATGCAGATACGCAGTATTTT | CASSSQGNADTQYF
TRBJ1-4 | TRBV2 | . | TRBD1 | 15 | TGTGCCAGCAGTCATAGACAGGGAGATAATGAAAACCTGTTTTTT | CASSHRQGDNENLFF
TRBJ2-4 | TRBV13 | many | . | 16 | TGTGCCAGCAGCGCTCCCGAGACAGGCCGGAAAAACATTCAGTACTTC | CASSAPETGRKNIQYF
TRBJ2-3 | TRBV7-9 | many | . | 14 | TGTGCCAGCAGCTTAGTCAGTCGGGGAGATACGCAGTATTTT | CASSLVSRGDTQYF
TRBJ2-4 | TRBV2 | many | TRBD1 | 16 | TGTGCCAGCAGTGCAACCCGGGACAGTTCCAAAAACATTCAGTACTTC | CASSATRDSSKNIQYF
TRBJ2-7 | TRBV6-6 | many | . | 15 | TGTGCCAGCAGTTACTTGTCGGAAGGGCCCTACGAGCAGTACTTC | CASSYLSEGPYEQYF
TRBJ1-1 | TRBV4-3 | many | TRBD1 | 14 | TGCGCCAGCAGCCACGGAAACAGGGGTCCTGAAGCTTTCTTT | CASSHGNRGPEAFF
TRBJ2-3 | TRBV7-9 | many | TRBD2 | 15 | TGTGCCAGTAGTCCTAGCGGGGGGGCCGCAGATACGCAGTATTTT | CASSPSGGAADTQYF
TRBJ2-1 | TRBV4-3 | many | . | 13 | TGCGCCAGCAGCCAAGATTCGAGGAGTGAGCAGTTCTTC | CASSQDSRSEQFF
TRBJ2-1 | TRBV19 | . | TRBD1 | 16 | TGTGCCAGTAGTATGGGACAGGGTGGGCCCTACAATGAGCAGTTCTTC | CASSMGQGGPYNEQFF
TRBJ2-1 | TRBV19 | . | . | 14 | TGTGCCAGTAGTATAAGTGCTGGTGAGGGTGAGCAGTTCTTC | CASSISAGEGEQFF
TRBJ1-5 | TRBV12-3/TRBV12-4 | many | . | 15 | TGTGCCAGCAGTTTAGGACCCATGGGCAATCAGCCCCAGCATTTT | CASSLGPMGNQPQHF
TRBJ2-5 | TRBV6-5 | many | . | 17 | TGTGCCAGCAGTTACTCGATCGGGGGCCCCGAGGAAGAGACCCAGTACTTC | CASSYSIGGPEEETQYF
TRBJ2-7 | TRBV7-9 | many | . | 16 | TGTGCCAGCAGCCCCAAAGGGGGGGAGTTGGCCTACGAGCAGTACTTC | CASSPKGGELAYEQYF
TRBJ2-1 | TRBV19 | many | TRBD2 | 15 | TGTGCCAGTAGTATTGCTAGCGGGGGGTACAATGAGCAGTTCTTC | CASSIASGGYNEQFF
TRBJ1-2 | TRBV14 | . | . | 13 | TGTGCCAGCAGCCGGGGGGGCACCTATGGCTACACCTTC | CASSRGGTYGYTF
TRBJ2-7 | TRBV6-5 | many | . | 14 | TGTGCCAGCAGCCCGGACTATCTCAACTACGAGCAGTACTTC | CASSPDYLNYEQYF
TRBJ1-5 | TRBV4-1 | many | . | 14 | TGCGCCAGCAGCCAAGAGTCCGGTCATCAGCCCCAGCATTTT | CASSQESGHQPQHF